This entry lists 6 T cell receptor beta chains sequenced from one sample in a study of T-cell reconstitution after alpha-beta-depleted transplantation in children listed by TCRdb under 2016. The library relied on PCR. Instrument on record: Illumina HiSeq 2500. To normalize quantification of the TCRbeta repertoire, the TCR libraries were built with molecular barcoding that relied on unique molecular identifiers. TCRdb reanalyzed the raw reads on its own, using fastp at Q25 for trimming and MiXCR for clone calling, and kept in-frame beta chains. Rows matching on CDR3 protein sequence are summarized as one entry with the most common DNA and genes. The sample contains 150,000 to 200,000 distinct CDR3 sequences, roughly 11% of them found a single time. The ten top clones hold 13% of the sample. This specimen's treatment or condition label, interpreted: allogeneic hematopoietic cell transplantation with graft depleted of TCRalphabeta T cells and CD19 B cells.

The sample was PBMCs, taken before TCRalphabeta/CD19-depleted stem cell transplant. The receptors derive from a boy aged 2 to 10 with acute myeloid leukemia, due to receive a stem cell transplant.

This clonotype was picked up many times. This rearrangement joins TRBV5-6 to TRBJ2-7; TRBD1 agrees at 8 bases. The length of the CDR3 is 15 residues. Germline CDR1 is SGHDT and CDR2 is YYEEEE. Germline trimming cut 5 bases from V and 4 bases from J; bases unmatched to any gene: 11. The CDR3 coding sequence is TGTGCCAGCAGTTCCCCGAGGCAGGGGGCATACGAGCAGTACTTC. Protein: CASSSPRQGAYEQYF.

There are many counts of this clonotype. This chain uses TRBV20-1 with TRBJ1-2; a possible D gene is TRBD1 (5 bases). CDR1 DFQATT and CDR2 SNEGSKA come from the germline V gene (reference sequence). The CDR3 length is 12 residues. V dropped 6 bases and J dropped 5 bases, with 13 bases sitting between them. CDR3 DNA: TGCAGTGCCGTCCAGACAGAGTATGGCTACACCTTC. It translates to CSAVQTEYGYTF.

Points on this clonotype: A much larger clone sits a single nucleotide away, making a read error possible. This rearrangement joins TRBV7-8 to TRBJ2-1; D gene unclear. Germline lookup yields CDR1 SGHVS and CDR2 FQNEAQ. CDR3 length equals 12 residues. The CDR3 coding sequence is TGTTCCAGCAGCTTGCGTTGGAATGAGCAGTTCTTC. Its translation: CSSSLRWNEQFF.

Of note for this clonotype: This clone may be a read error of a much larger clone one base away. The chain carries TRBV28 and TRBJ2-1; weak D call: TRBD1 (6 bases). CDR1 is MDHEN, CDR2 SYDVKM, per germline. The CDR3 extends over 13 amino acids. V lost 10 bases, J lost 4 bases, and 14 bases lay in between. CDR3: CATKDRFYNEQFF. The CDR3 coding sequence is TGTGCCACCAAGGACAGATTTTACAATGAGCAGTTCTTC.

This clonotype counts as medium-sized. J is TRBJ1-2 and V is TRBV27, with D hard to call. Germline CDR1 and CDR2: MNHEY and SMNVEV (reference sequence). V was trimmed by 7 bases and J by 2 bases, leaving 11 bases between them. This CDR3 has 13 amino acids. CDR3 DNA sequence: TGTGCCAGCATAGGCGGCGTAAACTATGGCTACACCTTC. Protein sequence: CASIGGVNYGYTF.

This clonotype was seen ten or more times. The chain uses TRBV3-1 and TRBJ1-6, with unresolved D. From germline, CDR1 is LGHDT and CDR2 YNNKEL (reference sequence). The ends were cut back, 1 base at V and 7 bases at J, with 8 bases in the middle. CDR3 length: 14 amino acids. CDR3 in DNA: TGTGCCAGCAGCCAAGTTGCTCAAAATTCACCCCTCCACTTT. Translation: CASSQVAQNSPLHF.